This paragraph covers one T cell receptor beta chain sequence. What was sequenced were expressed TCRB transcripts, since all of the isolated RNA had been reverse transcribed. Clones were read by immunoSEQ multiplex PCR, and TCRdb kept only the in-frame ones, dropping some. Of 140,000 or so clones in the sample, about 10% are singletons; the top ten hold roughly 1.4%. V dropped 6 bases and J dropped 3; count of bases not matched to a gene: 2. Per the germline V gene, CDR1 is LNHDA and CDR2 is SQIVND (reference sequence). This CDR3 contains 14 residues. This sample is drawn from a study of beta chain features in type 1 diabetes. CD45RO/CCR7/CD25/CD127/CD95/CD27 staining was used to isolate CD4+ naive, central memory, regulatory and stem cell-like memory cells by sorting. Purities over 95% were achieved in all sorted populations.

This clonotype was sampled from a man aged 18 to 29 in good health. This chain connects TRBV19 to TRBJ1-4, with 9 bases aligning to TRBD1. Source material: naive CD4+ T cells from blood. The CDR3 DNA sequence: TGTGCCAGTAGCGACAGGGGGGCTAATGAAAAACTGTTTTTT. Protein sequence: CASSDRGANEKLFF.